The rows below give T cell receptor beta chains drawn from one sample of a study of T-cell reconstitution after alpha-beta-depleted transplantation in children. MiXCR, applied by TCRdb to the PCR reads, yields one record per CDR3 protein. Among some 520,000 distinct CDR3 sequences listed, 32% were seen once. The sequenced sample was PBMCs from the stem cell graft donor, obtained from the stem cell graft. The source is a human donor who donated a stem cell graft to a child with aplastic anemia. Both conserved end residues are part of each CDR3. Fields, in order: J gene, D gene, CDR3 length, V gene, clone size, CDR3 DNA, CDR3 protein. D genes are given only for firm matches. Rows may omit the clone size; those that give it use once, few, many or a size class.

J: TRBJ1-1; D: TRBD1; length: 13; V: TRBV6-1; size: NA; DNA: TGTGCCACCCGGACAGGGGGATTCACTGAAGCTTTCTTT; CDR3: CATRTGGFTEAFF
J: TRBJ1-1; D: NA; length: 13; V: TRBV12-3/TRBV12-4; size: few; DNA: TGTGCCAGCAGTTTAGCAAGCAAGGCTGAAGCTTTCTTT; CDR3: CASSLASKAEAFF
J: TRBJ2-7; D: NA; length: 16; V: TRBV9; size: NA; DNA: TGTGCCAGCAGCGTAGCTTCTTTTGCAGGTCGGTACGAGCAGTACTTC; CDR3: CASSVASFAGRYEQYF
J: TRBJ2-3; D: NA; length: 12; V: TRBV29-1; size: NA; DNA: TGCAGCGTTGCGAGCGTGACAGATACGCAGTATTTT; CDR3: CSVASVTDTQYF
J: TRBJ1-2; D: TRBD1; length: 16; V: TRBV4-2; size: few; DNA: TGTGCCAGCAGCCAAGATAATACAGGGGAGATCTATGGCTACACCTTC; CDR3: CASSQDNTGEIYGYTF
J: TRBJ2-5; D: TRBD1; length: 14; V: TRBV12-3/TRBV12-4; size: NA; DNA: TGTGCCAGCAGTTTAGGACAGGGCGAAGAGACCCAGTACTTC; CDR3: CASSLGQGEETQYF
J: TRBJ2-3; D: TRBD2; length: 16; V: TRBV7-2; size: few; DNA: TGTGCCAGCAGCTTGACCGCGCGGGAGGGTAGAGATACGCAGTATTTT; CDR3: CASSLTAREGRDTQYF
J: TRBJ2-2; D: TRBD2; length: 16; V: TRBV7-2; size: NA; DNA: TGTGCCAGCAGCACGACCGGGACTAGAAACACCGGGGAGCTGTTTTTT; CDR3: CASSTTGTRNTGELFF
J: TRBJ2-3; D: TRBD1; length: 17; V: TRBV11-1; size: NA; DNA: TGTGCCAGCAGCTCGGGGGGACAGGGGGCTGGGACAGATACGCAGTATTTT; CDR3: CASSSGGQGAGTDTQYF
J: TRBJ1-1; D: NA; length: 14; V: TRBV5-1; size: NA; DNA: TGCGCCAGCAGCAATTGGGGCTTGGACACTGAAGCTTTCTTT; CDR3: CASSNWGLDTEAFF
J: TRBJ1-6; D: NA; length: 16; V: TRBV6-1; size: NA; DNA: TGTGCCAGCACCAAGGAGAAGTACGGGGAGGATTCACCCCTCCACTTT; CDR3: CASTKEKYGEDSPLHF
J: TRBJ2-5; D: NA; length: 12; V: TRBV25-1; size: NA; DNA: TGTGCCAGCAGTGTACTAGAAGAGACCCAGTACTTC; CDR3: CASSVLEETQYF
J: TRBJ2-5; D: NA; length: 13; V: TRBV7-2; size: many; DNA: TGTGCCAGCAGCCAGACTAGTTTAGAGACCCAGTACTTC; CDR3: CASSQTSLETQYF
J: TRBJ2-3; D: NA; length: 15; V: TRBV18; size: once; DNA: TGTGCCAGCTCACCACCGGCAGGGAGGACAGATACGCAGTATTTT; CDR3: CASSPPAGRTDTQYF
J: TRBJ1-5; D: NA; length: 18; V: TRBV19; size: NA; DNA: TGTGCCAGTAGTATATCCGGCAGCCCCAGCGGTAGCAATCAGCCCCAGCATTTT; CDR3: CASSISGSPSGSNQPQHF
J: TRBJ1-1; D: NA; length: 13; V: TRBV2; size: NA; DNA: TGTGCCAGCATGAGCAGGGCGAACACTGAAGCTTTCTTT; CDR3: CASMSRANTEAFF
J: TRBJ1-1; D: NA; length: 14; V: TRBV28; size: NA; DNA: TGTGCCAGCCCCAAACCCGGGTCGAACACTGAAGCTTTCTTT; CDR3: CASPKPGSNTEAFF
J: TRBJ1-1; D: NA; length: 15; V: TRBV20-1; size: few; DNA: TGCAGTGCTAGAGATCGACTCAACAGGAACACTGAAGCTTTCTTT; CDR3: CSARDRLNRNTEAFF
J: TRBJ2-6; D: NA; length: 17; V: TRBV6-5; size: NA; DNA: TGTGCCAGCAGTTACGGGACGGGGGTTGGAGGGGCCAACGTCCTGACTTTC; CDR3: CASSYGTGVGGANVLTF
J: TRBJ2-1; D: NA; length: 13; V: TRBV20-1; size: few; DNA: TGCAGTGCCAAGGGCCGGAGCTACAATGAGCAGTTCTTC; CDR3: CSAKGRSYNEQFF
J: TRBJ2-5; D: NA; length: 13; V: TRBV7-8; size: NA; DNA: TGTGCCAGCAGCTTAGCGGGGGGAGGGACCCAGTACTTC; CDR3: CASSLAGGGTQYF
J: TRBJ1-1; D: NA; length: 13; V: TRBV29-1; size: NA; DNA: TGCAGCGACTACCAGGGGACGAACACTGAAGCTTTCTTT; CDR3: CSDYQGTNTEAFF
J: TRBJ2-5; D: NA; length: 14; V: TRBV7-2; size: few; DNA: TGTGCCAGCAGTAGAGCGGCAGTACAAGAGACCCAGTACTTC; CDR3: CASSRAAVQETQYF
J: TRBJ2-7; D: NA; length: 12; V: TRBV7-2; size: NA; DNA: TGTGCCAGCAGCCCGTGGGACTACGAGCAGTACTTC; CDR3: CASSPWDYEQYF
J: TRBJ1-6; D: NA; length: 17; V: TRBV7-9; size: NA; DNA: TGTGCCAGCAGCTTAAGGGACGGTAGCTCCTATAATTCACCCCTCCACTTT; CDR3: CASSLRDGSSYNSPLHF
J: TRBJ1-5; D: NA; length: 13; V: TRBV29-1; size: few; DNA: TGCAGCGTCCGGACATCCGACAATCAGCCCCAGCATTTT; CDR3: CSVRTSDNQPQHF
J: TRBJ2-7; D: TRBD1; length: 15; V: TRBV19; size: NA; DNA: TGTGCCAGTAGTATAGGAGGGACAGGGGTCTACGAGCAGTACTTC; CDR3: CASSIGGTGVYEQYF
J: TRBJ2-2; D: TRBD2; length: 18; V: TRBV6-2/TRBV6-3; size: few; DNA: TGTGCCAGCAGCCAAAGTGCTAGCGGGAGGGGTTACACCGGGGAGCTGTTTTTT; CDR3: CASSQSASGRGYTGELFF
J: TRBJ2-5; D: NA; length: 15; V: TRBV7-2; size: NA; DNA: TGTGCCAGCAGCTTGGTAACAGGGAGTCAAGAGACCCAGTACTTC; CDR3: CASSLVTGSQETQYF
J: TRBJ1-6; D: TRBD1; length: 15; V: TRBV20-1; size: NA; DNA: TGCAGTGCTAGACCAATTCAGGGGGATAATTCACCCCTCCACTTT; CDR3: CSARPIQGDNSPLHF
J: TRBJ2-5; D: NA; length: 11; V: TRBV3-1; size: NA; DNA: TGTGCCAGCAGTCAAATGGAGACCCAGTACTTC; CDR3: CASSQMETQYF
J: TRBJ2-7; D: TRBD2; length: 16; V: TRBV3-1; size: NA; DNA: TGTGCCAGCAGCCAGACTAGCGGGAATCTTTACTACGAGCAGTACTTC; CDR3: CASSQTSGNLYYEQYF
J: TRBJ2-7; D: TRBD2; length: 15; V: TRBV5-1; size: NA; DNA: TGCGCCAGCAGCTTGGCCCAGGGCGGGGGACGCGAGCAGTACTTC; CDR3: CASSLAQGGGREQYF
J: TRBJ2-7; D: NA; length: 13; V: TRBV12-3/TRBV12-4; size: NA; DNA: TGTGCCAGCACAACCGAAACAGGCTCCTCCCTGAACTTC; CDR3: CASTTETGSSLNF
J: TRBJ2-2; D: NA; length: 13; V: TRBV7-6; size: many; DNA: TGTGCCAGCAGCTTAGCTGGCACCGGGGAGCTGTTTTTT; CDR3: CASSLAGTGELFF
J: TRBJ2-5; D: TRBD1; length: 14; V: TRBV7-9; size: once; DNA: TGTGCCAGCAGCTTCTCGACAGGGGAGGAGACCCAGTACTTC; CDR3: CASSFSTGEETQYF
J: TRBJ2-3; D: NA; length: 19; V: TRBV6-1; size: NA; DNA: TGTGCCAGCAACGCTGAAACTAGGTTCTCCCCGGTTGGCTCAGATACGCAGTATTTT; CDR3: CASNAETRFSPVGSDTQYF
J: TRBJ1-1; D: NA; length: 15; V: TRBV12-3/TRBV12-4; size: many; DNA: TGTGCCAGCAGTGTCCACCGAGGGCTGAACACTGAAGCTTTCTTT; CDR3: CASSVHRGLNTEAFF
J: TRBJ2-7; D: TRBD1; length: 15; V: TRBV20-1; size: few; DNA: TGCAGTGCTAGAGATCCCGGGACAGGGGATTACGAGCAGTACTTC; CDR3: CSARDPGTGDYEQYF
J: TRBJ2-1; D: NA; length: 13; V: TRBV4-2; size: NA; DNA: TGTGCCAGCAGCCAGTCACGGGACTCTGAGCAGTTCTTC; CDR3: CASSQSRDSEQFF
J: TRBJ1-6; D: NA; length: 18; V: TRBV11-2; size: NA; DNA: TGTGCCAGCAGCTGGAGGGGGGCAGGGCGAGAAGGGAATTCACCCCTCCACTTT; CDR3: CASSWRGAGREGNSPLHF
J: TRBJ1-1; D: TRBD1; length: 15; V: TRBV6-1; size: NA; DNA: TGTGCCAGCAGCCTCGGGACAGGGGGCGCGACTGAAACTTTCTTT; CDR3: CASSLGTGGATETFF
J: TRBJ1-2; D: NA; length: 12; V: TRBV29-1; size: NA; DNA: TGCAGCACCGAGACAGGATCCTATGGCTACACCTTC; CDR3: CSTETGSYGYTF
J: TRBJ2-1; D: NA; length: 13; V: TRBV19; size: few; DNA: TGTGCCAGTAGTATCATCTCGTACAATGAGCAGTTCTTC; CDR3: CASSIISYNEQFF
J: TRBJ2-5; D: NA; length: 15; V: TRBV24-1; size: NA; DNA: TGTGCCACCAGTGATCCGGGACTGCACCAAGAGACCCAGTACTTC; CDR3: CATSDPGLHQETQYF
J: TRBJ2-3; D: TRBD2; length: 18; V: TRBV11-2; size: NA; DNA: TGTGCCAGCAGCTTAGGTCGTATACTAGCGGGTAGCACAGATACGCAGTATTTT; CDR3: CASSLGRILAGSTDTQYF
J: TRBJ2-1; D: TRBD2; length: 15; V: TRBV29-1; size: few; DNA: TGCAGCGTTGAACCTAGCGGGAGTTCCTACAATGAGCAGTTCTTC; CDR3: CSVEPSGSSYNEQFF
J: TRBJ1-2; D: NA; length: 23; V: TRBV7-2; size: NA; DNA: TGTGCCAGCCGCAGCTTAGGGTCGGGGCACAGTCGATTCCCTCCAGGCCCTAACTATGGCTACACCTTC; CDR3: CASRSLGSGHSRFPPGPNYGYTF
J: TRBJ2-5; D: TRBD2; length: 14; V: TRBV9; size: NA; DNA: TGTGCCAGCAGCGTAGCAGCGGGAGAAGAGACCCAGTACTTC; CDR3: CASSVAAGEETQYF
J: TRBJ2-7; D: TRBD2; length: 19; V: TRBV6-5; size: once; DNA: TGTGCCAGCAGTTACCGGGGCAGGGGCTGGACGAGCGGGAGCTACGAGCAGTACTTC; CDR3: CASSYRGRGWTSGSYEQYF
J: TRBJ2-7; D: NA; length: 13; V: TRBV7-2; size: NA; DNA: TGTGCCAGCACCATCGGACAGCCCTACGAGCAGTACTTC; CDR3: CASTIGQPYEQYF
J: TRBJ2-3; D: TRBD2; length: 16; V: TRBV7-2; size: NA; DNA: TGTGCCAGCAGCTCGATAATAGCGGGAGTTACAGATACGCAGTATTTT; CDR3: CASSSIIAGVTDTQYF
J: TRBJ2-3; D: NA; length: 14; V: TRBV5-1; size: few; DNA: TGCGCCAGCAGTGCGGCAGGGAGTGCAGATACGCAGTATTTT; CDR3: CASSAAGSADTQYF
J: TRBJ1-1; D: NA; length: 13; V: TRBV12-3/TRBV12-4; size: few; DNA: TGTGCCAGCACCCACGCTGCGAACACTGAAGCTTTCTTT; CDR3: CASTHAANTEAFF
J: TRBJ2-1; D: NA; length: 13; V: TRBV5-1; size: NA; DNA: TGCGCCAGCAGCTTGGCGGTAGTTAATGAGCAGTTCTTC; CDR3: CASSLAVVNEQFF
J: TRBJ2-2; D: NA; length: 15; V: TRBV12-3/TRBV12-4; size: NA; DNA: TGTGCCAGCACCCCGCGGGCCCATATCACCGGGGAGCTGTTTTTT; CDR3: CASTPRAHITGELFF
J: TRBJ2-1; D: TRBD1; length: 13; V: TRBV7-2; size: few; DNA: TGTGCCAGCAGCTTAGCCGGGACAGGAGTAAAGTTCTTC; CDR3: CASSLAGTGVKFF
J: TRBJ2-7; D: NA; length: 13; V: TRBV7-2; size: few; DNA: TGTGCCAGCAGCTCAACACTTTCCTACGAGCAGTACTTC; CDR3: CASSSTLSYEQYF
J: TRBJ1-2; D: NA; length: 12; V: TRBV4-3; size: few; DNA: TGCGCCAGCAGCCACAACCGGTATGGCTACACCTTC; CDR3: CASSHNRYGYTF
J: TRBJ2-1; D: TRBD1; length: 15; V: TRBV24-1; size: NA; DNA: TGTGCCACCAGTGGGGGACAGGGGATTTACAATGAGCAGTTCTTC; CDR3: CATSGGQGIYNEQFF